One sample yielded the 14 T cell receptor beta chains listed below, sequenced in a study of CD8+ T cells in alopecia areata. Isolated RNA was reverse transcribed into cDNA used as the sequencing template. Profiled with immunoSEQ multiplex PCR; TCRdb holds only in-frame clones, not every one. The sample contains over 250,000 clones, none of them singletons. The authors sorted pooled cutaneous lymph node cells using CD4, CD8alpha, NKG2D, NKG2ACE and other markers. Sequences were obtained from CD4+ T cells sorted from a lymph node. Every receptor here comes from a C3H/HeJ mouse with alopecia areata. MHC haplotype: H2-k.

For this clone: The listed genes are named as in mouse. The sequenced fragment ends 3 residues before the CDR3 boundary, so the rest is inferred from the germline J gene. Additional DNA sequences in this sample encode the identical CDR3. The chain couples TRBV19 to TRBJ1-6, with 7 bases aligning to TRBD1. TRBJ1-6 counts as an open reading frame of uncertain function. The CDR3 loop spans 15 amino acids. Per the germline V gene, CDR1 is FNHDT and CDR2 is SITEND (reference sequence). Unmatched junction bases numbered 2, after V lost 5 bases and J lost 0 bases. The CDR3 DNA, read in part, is TGTGCCAGCAGAACAGGGGTTTCCTATAATTCGCCC. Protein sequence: CASRTGVSYNSP. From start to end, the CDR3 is CASRTGVSYNSPLYF.

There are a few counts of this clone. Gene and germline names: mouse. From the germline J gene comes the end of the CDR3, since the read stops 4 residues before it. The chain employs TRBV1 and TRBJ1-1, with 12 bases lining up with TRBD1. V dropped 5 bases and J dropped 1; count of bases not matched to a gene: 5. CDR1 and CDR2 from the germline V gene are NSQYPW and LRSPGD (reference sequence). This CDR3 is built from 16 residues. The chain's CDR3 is CTCSIRDRGPNTEVFF. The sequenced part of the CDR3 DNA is TGCACCTGCAGTATCCGGGACAGGGGGCCGAACACA.

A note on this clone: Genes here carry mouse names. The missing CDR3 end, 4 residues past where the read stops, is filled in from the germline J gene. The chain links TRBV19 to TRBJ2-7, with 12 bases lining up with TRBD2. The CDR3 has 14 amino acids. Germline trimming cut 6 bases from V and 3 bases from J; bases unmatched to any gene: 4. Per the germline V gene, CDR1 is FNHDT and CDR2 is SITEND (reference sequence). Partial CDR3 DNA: TGTGCCAGCACCCGACTGGGGGGGCACTAT. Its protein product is CASTRLGGHY. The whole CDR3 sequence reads CASTRLGGHYEQYF.

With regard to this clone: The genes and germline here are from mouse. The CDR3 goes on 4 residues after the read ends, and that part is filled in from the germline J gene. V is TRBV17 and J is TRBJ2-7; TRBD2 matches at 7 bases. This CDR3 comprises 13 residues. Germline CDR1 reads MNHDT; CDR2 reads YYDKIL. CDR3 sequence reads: CASSSWGRYEQYF. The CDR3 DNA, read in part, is TGTGCTAGCAGTAGCTGGGGGAGATAT.

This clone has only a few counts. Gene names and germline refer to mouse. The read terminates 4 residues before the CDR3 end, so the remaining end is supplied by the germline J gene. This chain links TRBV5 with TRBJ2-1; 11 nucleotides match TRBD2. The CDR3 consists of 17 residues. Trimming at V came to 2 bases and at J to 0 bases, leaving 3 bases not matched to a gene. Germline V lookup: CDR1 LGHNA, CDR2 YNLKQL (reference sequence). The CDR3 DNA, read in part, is TGTGCCAGCAGCCAACGGGACTGGGGGTATAACTATGCT. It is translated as CASSQRDWGYNYA. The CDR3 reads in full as CASSQRDWGYNYAEQFF.

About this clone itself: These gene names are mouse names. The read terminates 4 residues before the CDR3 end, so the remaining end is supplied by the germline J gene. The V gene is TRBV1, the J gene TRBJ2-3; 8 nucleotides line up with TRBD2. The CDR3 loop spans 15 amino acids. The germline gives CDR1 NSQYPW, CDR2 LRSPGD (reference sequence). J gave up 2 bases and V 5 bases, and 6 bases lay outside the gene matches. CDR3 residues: CTCSPGGADAETLYF. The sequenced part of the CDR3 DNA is TGCACCTGCAGTCCCGGGGGGGCTGATGCAGAA.

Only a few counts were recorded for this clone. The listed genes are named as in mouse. The DNA read from the CDR3 is TGTGCCAGCAGTGATGGGACTGGGGGACGGGGTGCAGAA. Protein sequence: CASSDGTGGRGAE. The whole CDR3 protein reads CASSDGTGGRGAETLYF. The V and J genes are TRBV13-1 and TRBJ2-3, with 10 bases matching TRBD2. Sequencing ends 4 residues short of the CDR3 end; the germline J gene provides the rest. Germline-derived CDR1 and CDR2 are NSHNY and SYGAGN. The V and J ends lost 0 bases and 1 base, in that order; junction bases with no gene match: 5. This CDR3 has 17 residues.

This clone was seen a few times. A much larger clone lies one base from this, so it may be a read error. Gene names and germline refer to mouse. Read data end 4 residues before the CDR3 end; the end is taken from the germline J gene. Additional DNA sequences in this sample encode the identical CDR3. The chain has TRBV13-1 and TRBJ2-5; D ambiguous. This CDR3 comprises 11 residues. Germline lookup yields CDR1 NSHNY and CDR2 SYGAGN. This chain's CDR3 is CASSERDTQYF. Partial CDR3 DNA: TGTGCCAGCAGTGAGAGGGAC.

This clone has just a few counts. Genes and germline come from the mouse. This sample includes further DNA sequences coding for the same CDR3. The CDR3 DNA, read in part, is TGTGCCAGCAGTGACGGGGGGTCTAGTGCAGAA. This gives the protein CASSDGGSSAE. The full CDR3 sequence reads CASSDGGSSAETLYF. This chain links TRBV13-3 with TRBJ2-3; a possible D gene is TRBD2 (6 bases). The read finishes 4 residues shy of the CDR3 end, and the germline J gene is used to complete it. Germline V gene lookup returns CDR1 NNHDY and CDR2 SYVADS. This CDR3 is 15 amino acids long. V shed 2 bases and J shed 0 bases, with 10 bases lying between them.

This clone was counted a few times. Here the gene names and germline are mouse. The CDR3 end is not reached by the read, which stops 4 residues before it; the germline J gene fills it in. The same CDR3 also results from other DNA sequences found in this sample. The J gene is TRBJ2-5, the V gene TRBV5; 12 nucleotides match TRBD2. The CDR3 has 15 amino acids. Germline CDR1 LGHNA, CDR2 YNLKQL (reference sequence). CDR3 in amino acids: CASSQTGGAEDTQYF. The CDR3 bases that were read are TGTGCCAGCAGCCAGACTGGGGGGGCGGAGGAC.

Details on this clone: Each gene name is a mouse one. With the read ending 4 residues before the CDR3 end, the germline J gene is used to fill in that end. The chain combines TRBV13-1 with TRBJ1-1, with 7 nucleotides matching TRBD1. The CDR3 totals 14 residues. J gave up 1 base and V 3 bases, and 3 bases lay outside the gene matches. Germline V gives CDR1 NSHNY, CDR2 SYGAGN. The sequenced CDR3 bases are TGTGCCAGCAGTGGAGGGACAGTAAACACA. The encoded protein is CASSGGTVNT. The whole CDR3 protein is CASSGGTVNTEVFF.

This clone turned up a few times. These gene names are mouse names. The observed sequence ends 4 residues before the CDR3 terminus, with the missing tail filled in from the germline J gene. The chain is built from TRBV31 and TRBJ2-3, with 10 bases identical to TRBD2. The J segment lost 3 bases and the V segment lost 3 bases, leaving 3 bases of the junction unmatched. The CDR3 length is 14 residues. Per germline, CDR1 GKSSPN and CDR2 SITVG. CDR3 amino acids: CAWRTTGGAETLYF. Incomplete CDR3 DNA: TGTGCCTGGAGGACGACTGGGGGGGCAGAA.

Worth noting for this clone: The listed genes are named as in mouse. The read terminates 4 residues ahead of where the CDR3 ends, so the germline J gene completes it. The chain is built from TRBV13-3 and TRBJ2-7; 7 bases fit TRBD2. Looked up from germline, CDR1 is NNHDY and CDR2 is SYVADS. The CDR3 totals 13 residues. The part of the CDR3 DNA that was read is TGTGCCAGCAGTCTGGGGGAGTTTGAT. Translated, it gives CASSLGEFD. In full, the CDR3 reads CASSLGEFDEQYF.

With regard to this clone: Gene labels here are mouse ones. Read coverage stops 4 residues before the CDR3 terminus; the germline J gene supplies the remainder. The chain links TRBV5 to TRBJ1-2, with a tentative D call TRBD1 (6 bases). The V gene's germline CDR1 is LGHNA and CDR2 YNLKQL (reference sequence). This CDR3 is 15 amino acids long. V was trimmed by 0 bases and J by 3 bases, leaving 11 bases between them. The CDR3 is CASSQDPGGDSDYTF. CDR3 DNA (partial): TGTGCCAGCAGCCAAGATCCGGGGGGCGACTCC.